This T cell receptor (beta chain) was retrieved from a study of shared clonotypes between healthy human individuals. Some clones are missing from TCRdb's copy, which holds only in-frame ones; the method was immunoSEQ multiplex PCR. Of roughly 2,000,000 clones detected, about 93% appear once; the ten largest clones hold more than 1.5%. Terminally differentiated effector memory CD45RA+ cells were left out of the naive CD8 fraction, which was CD45RO-negative and positively selected for CCR7. V dropped 6 bases and J dropped 0 bases, with 12 bases sitting between them. The CDR3 has 15 amino acids. Germline CDR1 and CDR2: MNHNS and SASEGT.

The TCR was taken from a man aged 18 to 30 in good health. Some clones in this sample may be carry-over from other donors' samples. The V gene is TRBV6-1, the J gene TRBJ2-1; no firm D call. The specimen was naive CD8+ T cells from PBMCs. The CDR3 loop is CASRSIESSYNEQFF. CDR3 coding DNA: TGTGCCAGCAGGTCGATAGAGAGCTCCTACAATGAGCAGTTCTTC.